These 5 T cell receptor beta chains originate from one sample sequenced in a study of cytomegalovirus exposure and HLA in healthy donors. The PCR had 60 Vbeta and 13 Jbeta primers. The repertoire was sequenced with immunoSEQ multiplex PCR; TCRdb's copy has only in-frame clones and lacks some. The sample consists of some 140,000 clones, 76% of them appearing once. Specimen: PBMCs. The source of these receptors is a man between 40 and 49 years old in good health and CMV-seronegative.

This rearrangement joins TRBV15 to TRBJ1-2, with a weak D call TRBD1 (5 bases). V gave up 3 bases and J gave up 5 bases, with 10 bases separating them. Germline lookup yields CDR1 LNHNV and CDR2 YYDKDF (reference sequence). The CDR3 consists of 13 residues. This CDR3 reads CATSRRGRYGYTF. The CDR3 bases are TGTGCCACCAGCAGGCGGGGGAGGTATGGCTACACCTTC.

This chain links TRBV4-3 with TRBJ2-1; 9 bases map to TRBD2. V shed 1 base, J shed 6 bases, and the junction held 7 bases outside the gene matches. Germline V gene data show CDR1 as LGHNA and CDR2 as YSLEER. The length of the CDR3 is 16 residues. CDR3 region: CASSQAAGLAPNEQFF. The CDR3 DNA follows: TGCGCCAGCAGCCAAGCAGCGGGACTAGCCCCCAATGAGCAGTTCTTC.

The chain carries TRBV30 and TRBJ1-4, with 10 positions matching TRBD1. The CDR3 consists of 14 residues. Losses at the gene ends were 3 bases for V and 5 bases for J; bases not matched to a gene: 3. The germline V gene encodes CDR1 GTSNPN and CDR2 SVGIG (reference sequence). CDR3 residues: CAWRPGQGNEKLFF. CDR3 coding DNA: TGTGCCTGGAGGCCGGGACAGGGGAATGAAAAACTGTTTTTT. Filled out from reference TRBV30 and TRBJ1-4, the complete variable domain reads SQTIHQWPATLVQPVGSPLSLECTVEGTSNPNLYWYRQAAGRGLQLLFYSVGIGQISSEVPQNLSASRPQDRQFILSSKKLLLSDSGFYLCAWRPGQGNEKLFFGSGTQLSVL.

DNA for the CDR3: TGTGCCAGCAGCCGGGGGGGCGGGTCTTTCCAAGAGACCCAGTACTTC. Protein sequence: CASSRGGGSFQETQYF. The chain combines TRBV11-3 with TRBJ2-5; 8 bases agree with TRBD2. Germline assignment: CDR1 SGHNT and CDR2 YENEEA. The CDR3 loop spans 16 amino acids. V lost 5 bases, J lost 1 base, and 9 bases stayed unmatched. Using reference TRBV11-3 and TRBJ2-5 for the parts outside the CDR3, the full variable domain is EAGVVQSPRYKIIEKKQPVAFWCNPISGHNTLYWYLQNLGQGPELLIRYENEEAVDDSQLPKDRFSAERLKGVDSTLKIQPAELGDSAVYLCASSRGGGSFQETQYFGPGTRLLVL.

The V and J genes are TRBV6-5 and TRBJ1-1; unclear D gene. This CDR3 has 15 amino acids. Trimming stripped 1 base from V and 5 bases from J, with 14 bases between. Looked up from germline, CDR1 is MNHEY and CDR2 is SVGAGI. CDR3 sequence: CASSYWSGRATEAFF. The CDR3 DNA reads TGTGCCAGCAGTTACTGGAGTGGGAGGGCGACTGAAGCTTTCTTT.